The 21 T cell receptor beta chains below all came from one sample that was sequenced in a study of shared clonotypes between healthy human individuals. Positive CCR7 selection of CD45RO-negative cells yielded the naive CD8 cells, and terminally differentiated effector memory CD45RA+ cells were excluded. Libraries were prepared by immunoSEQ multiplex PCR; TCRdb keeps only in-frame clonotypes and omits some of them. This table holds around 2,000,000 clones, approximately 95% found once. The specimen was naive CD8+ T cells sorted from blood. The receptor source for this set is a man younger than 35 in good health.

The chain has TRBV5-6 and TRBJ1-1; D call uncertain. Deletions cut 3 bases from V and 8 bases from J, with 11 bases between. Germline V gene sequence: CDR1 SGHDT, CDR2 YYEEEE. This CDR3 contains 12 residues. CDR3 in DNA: TGTGCCAGCAGCTCCGGAGAAGAGGAAGCTTTCTTT. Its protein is CASSSGEEEAFF.

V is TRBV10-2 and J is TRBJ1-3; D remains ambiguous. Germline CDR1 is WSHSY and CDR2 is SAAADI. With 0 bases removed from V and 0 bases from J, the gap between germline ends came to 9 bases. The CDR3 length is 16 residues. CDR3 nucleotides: TGCGCCAGCAGTGAGTCCCCACAGTACTCTGGAAACACCATATATTTT. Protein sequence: CASSESPQYSGNTIYF.

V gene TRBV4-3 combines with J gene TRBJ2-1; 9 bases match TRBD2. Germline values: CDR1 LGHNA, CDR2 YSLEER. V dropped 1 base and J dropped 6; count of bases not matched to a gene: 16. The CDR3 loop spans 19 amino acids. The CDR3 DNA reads TGCGCCAGCAGCCAAGGGTGGGAACTAGCGGGTTATCTAGGCAATGAGCAGTTCTTC. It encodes CASSQGWELAGYLGNEQFF.

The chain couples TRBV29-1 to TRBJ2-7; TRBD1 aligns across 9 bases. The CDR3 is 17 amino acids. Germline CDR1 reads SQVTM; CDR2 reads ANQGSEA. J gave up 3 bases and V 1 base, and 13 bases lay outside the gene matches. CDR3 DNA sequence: TGCAGCGTTGAAGGCGGGGATACAGGGGGCTTAAACTACGAGCAGTACTTC. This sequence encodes CSVEGGDTGGLNYEQYF.

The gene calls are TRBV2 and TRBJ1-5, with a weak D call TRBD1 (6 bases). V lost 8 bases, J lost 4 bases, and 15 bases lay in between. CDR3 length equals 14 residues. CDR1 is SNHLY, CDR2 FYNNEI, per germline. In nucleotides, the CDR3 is TGTGCCAGCGGCGAATGGGACATTAATCAGCCCCAGCATTTT. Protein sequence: CASGEWDINQPQHF.

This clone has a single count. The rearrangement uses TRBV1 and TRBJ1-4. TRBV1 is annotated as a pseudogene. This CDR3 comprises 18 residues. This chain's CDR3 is CTSSQDRRDGRVDEKLFF. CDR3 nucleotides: TGCACCAGCAGCCAAGATCGACGAGACGGCCGGGTGGATGAAAAACTGTTTTTT.

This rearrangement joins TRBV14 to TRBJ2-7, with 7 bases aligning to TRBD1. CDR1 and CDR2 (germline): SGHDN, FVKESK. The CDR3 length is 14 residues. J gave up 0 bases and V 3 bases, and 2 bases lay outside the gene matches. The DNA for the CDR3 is TGTGCCAGCAGCCAGACAGGGCCCTCCTACGAGCAGTACTTC. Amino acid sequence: CASSQTGPSYEQYF.

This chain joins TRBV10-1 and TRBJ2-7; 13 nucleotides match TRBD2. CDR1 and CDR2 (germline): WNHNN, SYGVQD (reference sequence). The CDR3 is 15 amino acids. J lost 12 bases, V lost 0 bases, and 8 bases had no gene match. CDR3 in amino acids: CASSESGTSGAPGYF. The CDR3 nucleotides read TGCGCCAGCAGTGAGTCCGGGACTAGCGGGGCCCCCGGGTACTTC.

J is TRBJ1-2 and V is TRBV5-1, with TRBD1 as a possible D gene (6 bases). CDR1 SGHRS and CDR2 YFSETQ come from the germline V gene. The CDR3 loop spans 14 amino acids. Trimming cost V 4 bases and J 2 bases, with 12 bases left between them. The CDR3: CASSGEQGNYGYTF. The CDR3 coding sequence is TGCGCCAGCAGCGGGGAGCAGGGGAACTATGGCTACACCTTC.

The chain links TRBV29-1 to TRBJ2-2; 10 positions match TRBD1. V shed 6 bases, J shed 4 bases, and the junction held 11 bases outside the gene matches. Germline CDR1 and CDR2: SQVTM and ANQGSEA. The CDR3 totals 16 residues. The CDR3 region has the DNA TGCAGCGTGTCAGGGGACGGGACAGGGGTCACCGGGGAGCTGTTTTTT. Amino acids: CSVSGDGTGVTGELFF.

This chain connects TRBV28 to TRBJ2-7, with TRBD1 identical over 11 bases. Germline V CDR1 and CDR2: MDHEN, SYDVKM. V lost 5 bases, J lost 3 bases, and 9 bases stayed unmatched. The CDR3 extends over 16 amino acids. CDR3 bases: TGTGCCAGCAGTGCTGGCGGGACAGGGGGATACTACGAGCAGTACTTC. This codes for CASSAGGTGGYYEQYF.

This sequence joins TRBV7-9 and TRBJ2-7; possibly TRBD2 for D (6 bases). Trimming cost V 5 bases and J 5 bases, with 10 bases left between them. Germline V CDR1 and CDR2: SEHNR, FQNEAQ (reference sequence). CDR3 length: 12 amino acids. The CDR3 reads CASSPWGDEQYF. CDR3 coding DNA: TGTGCCAGCAGCCCCTGGGGGGACGAGCAGTACTTC.

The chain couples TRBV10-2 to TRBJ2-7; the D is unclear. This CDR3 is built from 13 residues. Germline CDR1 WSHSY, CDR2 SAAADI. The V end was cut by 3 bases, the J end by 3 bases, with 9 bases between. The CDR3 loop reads CASSDPHHYEQYF. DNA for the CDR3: TGCGCCAGCAGTGACCCACATCACTACGAGCAGTACTTC.

CDR3 sequence reads: CASSESGRGLTNEQFF. CDR3 nucleotide sequence: TGTGCCAGCAGCGAGAGCGGGAGAGGCCTTACCAATGAGCAGTTCTTC. J is TRBJ2-1 and V is TRBV9; the match to TRBD2 covers 8 bases. The CDR3 loop spans 16 amino acids. V gave up 3 bases and J gave up 6 bases; unmatched junction bases: 11. Germline V lookup: CDR1 SGDLS, CDR2 YYNGEE.

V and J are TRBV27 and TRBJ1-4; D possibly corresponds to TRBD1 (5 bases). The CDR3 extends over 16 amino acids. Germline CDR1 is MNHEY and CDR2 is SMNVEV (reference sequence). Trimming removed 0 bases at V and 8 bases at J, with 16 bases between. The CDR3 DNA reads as TGTGCCAGCAGTTTATCTCAACCGGGACGCCCAGAAAAACTGTTTTTT. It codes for CASSLSQPGRPEKLFF.

CDR3: CASSRKTSGGVYNEQFF. CDR3 bases: TGTGCCAGCAGCCGAAAGACTAGCGGGGGCGTTTACAATGAGCAGTTCTTC. V gene TRBV11-2 combines with J gene TRBJ2-1, with 12 positions matching TRBD2. The CDR3 totals 17 residues. The V gene's germline CDR1 is SGHAT and CDR2 FQNNGV. Trimming removed 5 bases from V and 4 bases from J; junction bases left unmatched: 9.

DNA for the CDR3: TGTGCCAGCAGTTACCCGGGGGGCCCTGGCGAGCAGTACTTC. This encodes CASSYPGGPGEQYF. The chain combines TRBV6-5 with TRBJ2-7, with TRBD2 as a possible D gene (7 bases). Looked up from germline, CDR1 is MNHEY and CDR2 is SVGAGI. Trimming pared 2 bases from V and 6 bases from J, leaving 14 bases between. CDR3 size: 14 residues.

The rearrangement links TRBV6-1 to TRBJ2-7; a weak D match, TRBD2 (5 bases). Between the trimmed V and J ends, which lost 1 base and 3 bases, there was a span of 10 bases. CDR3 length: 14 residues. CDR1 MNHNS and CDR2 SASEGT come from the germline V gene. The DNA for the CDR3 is TGTGCCAGCAGTGAAGGCCTAGCACACTACGAGCAGTACTTC. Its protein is CASSEGLAHYEQYF.

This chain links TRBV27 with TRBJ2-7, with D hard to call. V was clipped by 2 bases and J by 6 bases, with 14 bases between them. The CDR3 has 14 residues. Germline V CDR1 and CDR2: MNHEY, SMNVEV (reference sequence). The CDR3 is CASSLGPGTVEQYF. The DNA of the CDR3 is TGTGCCAGCAGTTTAGGCCCCGGCACGGTCGAGCAGTACTTC.

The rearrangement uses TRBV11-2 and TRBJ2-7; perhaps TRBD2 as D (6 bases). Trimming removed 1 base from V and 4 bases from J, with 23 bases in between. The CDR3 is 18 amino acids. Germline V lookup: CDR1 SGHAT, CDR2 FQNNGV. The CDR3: CASSLVNAGRGQAYEQYF. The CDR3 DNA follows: TGTGCCAGCAGCTTAGTTAATGCCGGGAGAGGGCAGGCGTACGAGCAGTACTTC.

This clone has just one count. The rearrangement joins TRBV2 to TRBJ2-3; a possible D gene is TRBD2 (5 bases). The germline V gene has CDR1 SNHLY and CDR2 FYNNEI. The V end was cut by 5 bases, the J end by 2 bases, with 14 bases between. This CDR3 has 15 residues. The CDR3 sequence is CASSPGIASTDTQYF. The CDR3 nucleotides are TGTGCCAGCAGTCCCGGGATAGCGTCCACAGATACGCAGTATTTT.